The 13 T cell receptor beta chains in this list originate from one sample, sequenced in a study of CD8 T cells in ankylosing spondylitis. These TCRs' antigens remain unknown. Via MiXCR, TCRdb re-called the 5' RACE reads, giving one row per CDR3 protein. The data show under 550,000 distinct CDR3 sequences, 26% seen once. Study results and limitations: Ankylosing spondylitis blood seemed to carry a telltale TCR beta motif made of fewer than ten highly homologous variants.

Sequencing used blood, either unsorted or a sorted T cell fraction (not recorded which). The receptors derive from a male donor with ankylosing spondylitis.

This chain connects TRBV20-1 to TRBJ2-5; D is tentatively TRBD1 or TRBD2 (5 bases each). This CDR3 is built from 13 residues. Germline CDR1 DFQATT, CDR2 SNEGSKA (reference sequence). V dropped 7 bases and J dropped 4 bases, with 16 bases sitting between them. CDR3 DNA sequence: TGCAGTGTTAGGGACCTCCCTCGAGAGACCCAGTACTTC. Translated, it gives CSVRDLPRETQYF.

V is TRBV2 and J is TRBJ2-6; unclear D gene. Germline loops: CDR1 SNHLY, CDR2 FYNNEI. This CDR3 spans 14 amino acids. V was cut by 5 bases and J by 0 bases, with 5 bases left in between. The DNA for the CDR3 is TGTGCCAGCAGTAGTTACTCTGGGGCCAACGTCCTGACTTTC. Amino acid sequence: CASSSYSGANVLTF.

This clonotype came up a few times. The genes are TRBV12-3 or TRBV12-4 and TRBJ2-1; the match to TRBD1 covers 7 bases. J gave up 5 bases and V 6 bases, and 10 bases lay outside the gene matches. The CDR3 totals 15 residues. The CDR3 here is CASRLPDRRNNEQFF. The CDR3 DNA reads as TGTGCCAGCAGGCTCCCGGACAGGCGTAACAATGAGCAGTTCTTC.

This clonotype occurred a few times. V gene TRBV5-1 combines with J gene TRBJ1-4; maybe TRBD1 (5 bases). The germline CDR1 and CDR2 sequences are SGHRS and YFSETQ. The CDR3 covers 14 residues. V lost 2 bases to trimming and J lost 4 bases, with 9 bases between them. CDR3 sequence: CASSFGGHNEKLFF. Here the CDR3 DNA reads TGCGCCAGCAGCTTCGGGGGTCATAATGAAAAACTGTTTTTT.

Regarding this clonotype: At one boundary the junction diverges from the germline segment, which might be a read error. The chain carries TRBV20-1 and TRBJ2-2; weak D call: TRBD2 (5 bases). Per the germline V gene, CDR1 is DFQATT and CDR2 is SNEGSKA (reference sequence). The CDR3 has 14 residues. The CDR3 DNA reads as TGCAGTACTAGGAGGTCCCCGGGCACCGGGGAGCTGTTTTTT. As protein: CSTRRSPGTGELFF.

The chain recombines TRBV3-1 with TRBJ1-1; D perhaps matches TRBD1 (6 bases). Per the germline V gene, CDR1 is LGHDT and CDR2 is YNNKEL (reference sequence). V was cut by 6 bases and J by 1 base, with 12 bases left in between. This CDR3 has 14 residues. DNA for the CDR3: TGTGCCAGCAGACTTGAGGGGGGGAACACTGAAGCTTTCTTT. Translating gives CASRLEGGNTEAFF.

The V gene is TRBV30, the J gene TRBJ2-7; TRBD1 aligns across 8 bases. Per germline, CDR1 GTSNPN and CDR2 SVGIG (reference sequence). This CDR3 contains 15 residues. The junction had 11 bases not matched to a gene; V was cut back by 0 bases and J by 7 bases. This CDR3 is CAWSVLDRVSGEQYF. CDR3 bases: TGTGCCTGGAGTGTCTTGGACAGGGTTTCAGGAGAGCAGTACTTC.

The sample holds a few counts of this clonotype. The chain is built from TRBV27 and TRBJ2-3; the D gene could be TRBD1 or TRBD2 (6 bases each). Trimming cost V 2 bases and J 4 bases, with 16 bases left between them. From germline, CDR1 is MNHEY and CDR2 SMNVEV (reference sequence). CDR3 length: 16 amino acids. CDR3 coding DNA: TGTGCCAGCAGTTTACGGAGCGGGTGGGGGCCAGATACGCAGTATTTT. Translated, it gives CASSLRSGWGPDTQYF.

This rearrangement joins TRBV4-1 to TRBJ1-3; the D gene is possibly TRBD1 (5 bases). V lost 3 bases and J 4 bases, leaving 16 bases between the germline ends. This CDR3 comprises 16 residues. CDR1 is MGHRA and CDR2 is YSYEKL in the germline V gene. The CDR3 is CASSQRGRLAGNTIYF. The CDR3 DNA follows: TGCGCCAGCAGCCAGCGGGGACGGCTCGCAGGAAACACCATATATTTT.

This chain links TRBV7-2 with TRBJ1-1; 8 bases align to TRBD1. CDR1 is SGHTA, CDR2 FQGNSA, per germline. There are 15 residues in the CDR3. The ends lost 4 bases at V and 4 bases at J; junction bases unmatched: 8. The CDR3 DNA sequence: TGTGCCAGCAGCTCCACAGGGGGTATCGGCACTGAAGCTTTCTTT. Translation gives CASSSTGGIGTEAFF.

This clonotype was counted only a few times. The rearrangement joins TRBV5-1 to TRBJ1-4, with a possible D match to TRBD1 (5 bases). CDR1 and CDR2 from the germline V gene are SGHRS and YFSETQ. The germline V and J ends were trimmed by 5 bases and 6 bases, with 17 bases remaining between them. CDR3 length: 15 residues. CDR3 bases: TGCGCCAGCAGGGAAGTGGGGGGTTCTGATGAAAAACTGTTTTTT. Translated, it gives CASREVGGSDEKLFF.

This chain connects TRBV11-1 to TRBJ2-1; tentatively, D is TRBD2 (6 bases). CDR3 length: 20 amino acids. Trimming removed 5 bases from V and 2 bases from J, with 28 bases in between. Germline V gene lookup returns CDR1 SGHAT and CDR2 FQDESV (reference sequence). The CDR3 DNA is TGTGCCAGCAGCGGAGCCGGACGATCTGGGACTGGCGACCCCTACAATGAGCAGTTCTTC. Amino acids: CASSGAGRSGTGDPYNEQFF. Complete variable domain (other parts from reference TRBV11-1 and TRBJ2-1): EAEVAQSPRYKITEKSQAVAFWCDPISGHATLYWYRQILGQGPELLVQFQDESVVDDSQLPKDRFSAERLKGVDSTLKIQPAELGDSAMYLCASSGAGRSGTGDPYNEQFFGPGTRLTVL.

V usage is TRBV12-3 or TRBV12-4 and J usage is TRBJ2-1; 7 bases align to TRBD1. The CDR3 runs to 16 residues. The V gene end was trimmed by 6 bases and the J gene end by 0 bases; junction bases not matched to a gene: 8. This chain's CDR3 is CASRPTGDSSYNEQFF. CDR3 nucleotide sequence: TGTGCCAGCAGACCTACAGGGGATAGCTCCTACAATGAGCAGTTCTTC.